This record looks at one TCR beta chain sequence and its context. The antigen remains unidentified. Given a much more abundant clone one base away, this may be a read error. Donors were systemically healthy Caucasian individuals from Russia aged roughly 6 to 100 years. Extracted total RNA amounted to at least 5.5 micrograms for each sample. This CDR3 region has 12 residues. Germline V CDR1 and CDR2: ENHRY, SYGVKD. This sample stems from a study of blood T cells in healthy people across ages. Study outcomes and limitations: No conclusive comparison of naive versus antigen-experienced cells was possible with unsorted PBMCs.

Primed by a sample-barcoded 5' primer and a J-beta primer mix, a second PCR proceeded for 7 to 11 cycles. Every molecule of cDNA carried a tag from a template-switch adaptor with 12 random nucleotides. TCRdb re-derived calls from the 5' RACE reads in MiXCR, one entry per CDR3 protein. The top ten clones hold roughly 13% of a sample with approximately 810,000 distinct CDR3 sequences, about 34% of them seen once. The specimen sequenced was blood. This TCR was recovered from a man younger than 35 in good health. The chain is built from TRBV10-3 and TRBJ2-1; D gene ambiguous. The CDR3 DNA reads TGTGCCATCTTAGTCCCTCCCAATGAGCGGTTCTTC. As protein: CAILVPPNERFF.